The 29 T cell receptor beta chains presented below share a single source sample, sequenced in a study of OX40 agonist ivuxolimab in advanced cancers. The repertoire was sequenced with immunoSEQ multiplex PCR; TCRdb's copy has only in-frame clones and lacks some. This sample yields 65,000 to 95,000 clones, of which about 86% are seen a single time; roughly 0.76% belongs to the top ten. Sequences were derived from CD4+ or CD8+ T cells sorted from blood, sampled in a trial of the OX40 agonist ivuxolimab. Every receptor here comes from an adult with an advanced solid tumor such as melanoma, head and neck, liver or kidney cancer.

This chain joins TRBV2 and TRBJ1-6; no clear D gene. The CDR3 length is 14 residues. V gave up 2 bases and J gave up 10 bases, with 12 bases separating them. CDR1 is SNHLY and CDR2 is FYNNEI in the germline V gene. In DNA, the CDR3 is TGTGCCAGCAGTGAACGGGGATGGAGGTCACCCCTCCACTTT. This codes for CASSERGWRSPLHF.

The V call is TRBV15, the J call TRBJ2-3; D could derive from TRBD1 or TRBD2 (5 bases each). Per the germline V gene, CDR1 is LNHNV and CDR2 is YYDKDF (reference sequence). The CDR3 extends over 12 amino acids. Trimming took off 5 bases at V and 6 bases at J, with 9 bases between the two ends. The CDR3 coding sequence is TGTGCCACCAGCTACGAGGGGGATACGCAGTATTTT. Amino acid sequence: CATSYEGDTQYF.

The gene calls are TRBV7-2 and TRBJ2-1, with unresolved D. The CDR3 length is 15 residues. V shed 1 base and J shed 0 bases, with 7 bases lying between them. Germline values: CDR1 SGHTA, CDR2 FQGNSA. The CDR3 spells CASSLDPSSYNEQFF. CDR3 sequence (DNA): TGTGCCAGCAGCTTAGACCCGAGCTCCTACAATGAGCAGTTCTTC.

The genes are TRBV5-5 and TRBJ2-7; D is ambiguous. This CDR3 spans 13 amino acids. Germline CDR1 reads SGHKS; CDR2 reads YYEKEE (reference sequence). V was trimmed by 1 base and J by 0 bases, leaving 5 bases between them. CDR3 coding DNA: TGTGCCAGCAGCTTGCTCGTCTCCTACGAGCAGTACTTC. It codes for CASSLLVSYEQYF.

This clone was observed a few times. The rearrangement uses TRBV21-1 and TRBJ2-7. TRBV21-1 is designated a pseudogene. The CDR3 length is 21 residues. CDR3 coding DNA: TGTGCCAGCAGCAAAGCGCGTTATGACGAAGGGGGGCGGTACGAGGTCTACGAGCAGTACTTC. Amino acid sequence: CASSKARYDEGGRYEVYEQYF.

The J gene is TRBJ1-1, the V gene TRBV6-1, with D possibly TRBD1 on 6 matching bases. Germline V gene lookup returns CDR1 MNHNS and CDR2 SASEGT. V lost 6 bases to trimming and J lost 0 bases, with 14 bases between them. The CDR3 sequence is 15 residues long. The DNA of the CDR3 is TGTGCCAGCAGCAACGGACAGACCATGAACACTGAAGCTTTCTTT. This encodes CASSNGQTMNTEAFF.

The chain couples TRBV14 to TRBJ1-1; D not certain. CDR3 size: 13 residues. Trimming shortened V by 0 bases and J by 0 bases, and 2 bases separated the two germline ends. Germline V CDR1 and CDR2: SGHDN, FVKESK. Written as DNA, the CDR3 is TGTGCCAGCAGCCAAGAGATGAACACTGAAGCTTTCTTT. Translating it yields CASSQEMNTEAFF. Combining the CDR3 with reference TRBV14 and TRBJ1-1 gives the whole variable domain EAGVTQFPSHSVIEKGQTVTLRCDPISGHDNLYWYRRVMGKEIKFLLHFVKESKQDESGMPNNRFLAERTGGTYSTLKVQPAELEDSGVYFCASSQEMNTEAFFGQGTRLTVV.

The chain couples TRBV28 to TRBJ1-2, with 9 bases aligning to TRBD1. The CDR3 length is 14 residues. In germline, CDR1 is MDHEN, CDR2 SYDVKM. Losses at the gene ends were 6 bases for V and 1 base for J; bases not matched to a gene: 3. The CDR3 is CASRTGGFNYGYTF. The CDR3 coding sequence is TGTGCCAGCAGGACAGGGGGTTTTAACTATGGCTACACCTTC.

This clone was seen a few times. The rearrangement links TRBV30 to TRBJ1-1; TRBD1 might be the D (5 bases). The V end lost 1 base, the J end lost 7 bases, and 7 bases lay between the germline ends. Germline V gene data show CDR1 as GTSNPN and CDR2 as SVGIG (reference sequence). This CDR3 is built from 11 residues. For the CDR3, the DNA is TGTGCCTGGAGTGGGGGCGTTGAAGCTTTCTTT. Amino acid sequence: CAWSGGVEAFF. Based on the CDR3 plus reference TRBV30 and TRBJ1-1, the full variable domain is SQTIHQWPATLVQPVGSPLSLECTVEGTSNPNLYWYRQAAGRGLQLLFYSVGIGQISSEVPQNLSASRPQDRQFILSSKKLLLSDSGFYLCAWSGGVEAFFGQGTRLTVV.

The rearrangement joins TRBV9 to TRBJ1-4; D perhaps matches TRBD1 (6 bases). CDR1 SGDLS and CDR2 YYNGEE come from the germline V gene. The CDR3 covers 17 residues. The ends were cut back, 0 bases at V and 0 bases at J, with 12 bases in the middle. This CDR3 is CASSVAGGLATNEKLFF. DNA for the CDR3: TGTGCCAGCAGCGTAGCGGGGGGCCTTGCAACTAATGAAAAACTGTTTTTT.

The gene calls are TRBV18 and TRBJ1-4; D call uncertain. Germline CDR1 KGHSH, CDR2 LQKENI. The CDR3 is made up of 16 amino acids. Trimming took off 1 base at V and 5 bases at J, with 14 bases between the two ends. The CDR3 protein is CASSPLPDPGNEKLFF. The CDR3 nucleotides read TGTGCCAGCTCACCACTCCCGGACCCCGGAAATGAAAAACTGTTTTTT.

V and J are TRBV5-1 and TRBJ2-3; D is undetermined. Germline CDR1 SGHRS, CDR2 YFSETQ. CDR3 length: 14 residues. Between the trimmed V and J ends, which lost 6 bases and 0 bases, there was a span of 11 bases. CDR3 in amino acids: CASTRSTSTDTQYF. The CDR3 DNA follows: TGCGCCAGCACTAGGAGTACTAGCACAGATACGCAGTATTTT. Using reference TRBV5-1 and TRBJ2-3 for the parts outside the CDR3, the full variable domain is KAGVTQTPRYLIKTRGQQVTLSCSPISGHRSVSWYQQTPGQGLQFLFEYFSETQRNKGNFPGRFSGRQFSNSRSEMNVSTLELGDSALYLCASTRSTSTDTQYFGPGTRLTVL.

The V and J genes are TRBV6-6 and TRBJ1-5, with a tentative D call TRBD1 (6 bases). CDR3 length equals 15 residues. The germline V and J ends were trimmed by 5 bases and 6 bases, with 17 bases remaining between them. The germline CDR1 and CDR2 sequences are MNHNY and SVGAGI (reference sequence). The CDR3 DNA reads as TGTGCCAGCAGTACCCGGGACACGGCGGGTCAGCCCCAGCATTTT. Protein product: CASSTRDTAGQPQHF.

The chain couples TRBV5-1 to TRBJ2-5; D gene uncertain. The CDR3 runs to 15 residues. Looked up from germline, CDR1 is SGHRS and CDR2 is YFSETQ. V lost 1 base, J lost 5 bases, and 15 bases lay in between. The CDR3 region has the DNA TGCGCCAGCAGCTTGACTACCACGGCCCGCGAGACCCAGTACTTC. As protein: CASSLTTTARETQYF. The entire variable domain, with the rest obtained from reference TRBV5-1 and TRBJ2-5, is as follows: KAGVTQTPRYLIKTRGQQVTLSCSPISGHRSVSWYQQTPGQGLQFLFEYFSETQRNKGNFPGRFSGRQFSNSRSEMNVSTLELGDSALYLCASSLTTTARETQYFGPGTRLLVL.

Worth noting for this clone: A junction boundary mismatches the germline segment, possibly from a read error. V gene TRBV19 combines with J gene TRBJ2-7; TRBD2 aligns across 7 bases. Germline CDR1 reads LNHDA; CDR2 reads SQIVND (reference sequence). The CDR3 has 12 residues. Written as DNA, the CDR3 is TGTGCCAGTAGTCCCGGGGACTACGCGCAGTACTTC. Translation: CASSPGDYAQYF.

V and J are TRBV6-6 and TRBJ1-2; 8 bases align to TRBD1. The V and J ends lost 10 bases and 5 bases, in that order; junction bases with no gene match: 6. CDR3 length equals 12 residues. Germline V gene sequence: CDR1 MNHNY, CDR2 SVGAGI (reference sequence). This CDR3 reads CATAQGGYGYTF. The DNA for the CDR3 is TGTGCCACGGCACAGGGGGGTTATGGCTACACCTTC.

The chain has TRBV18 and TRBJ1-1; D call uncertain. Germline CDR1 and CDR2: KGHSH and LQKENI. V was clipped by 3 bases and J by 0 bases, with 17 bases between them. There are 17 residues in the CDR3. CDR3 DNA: TGTGCCAGCTCACCGGGGTCCGGGTACGGGATGAACACTGAAGCTTTCTTT. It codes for CASSPGSGYGMNTEAFF.

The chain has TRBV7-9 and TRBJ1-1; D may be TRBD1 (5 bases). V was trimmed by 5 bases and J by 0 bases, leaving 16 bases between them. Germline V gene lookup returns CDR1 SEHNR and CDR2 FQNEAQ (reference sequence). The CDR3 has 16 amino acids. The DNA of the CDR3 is TGTGCCAGCAGCCCCGGGGGAGGGAGGGTGAACACTGAAGCTTTCTTT. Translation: CASSPGGGRVNTEAFF.

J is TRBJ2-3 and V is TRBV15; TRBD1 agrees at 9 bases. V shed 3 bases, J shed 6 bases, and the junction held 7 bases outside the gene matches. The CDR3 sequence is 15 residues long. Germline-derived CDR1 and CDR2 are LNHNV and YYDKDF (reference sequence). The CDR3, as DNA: TGTGCCACCAGCAGCGGAGGGACAGGGCACGATACGCAGTATTTT. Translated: CATSSGGTGHDTQYF.

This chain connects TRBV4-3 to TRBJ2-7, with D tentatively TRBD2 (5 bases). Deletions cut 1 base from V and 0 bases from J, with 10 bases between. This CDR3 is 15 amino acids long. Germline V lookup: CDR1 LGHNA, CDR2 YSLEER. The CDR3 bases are TGCGCCAGCAGCCAAGGCCCGGGAAGCTCCTACGAGCAGTACTTC. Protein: CASSQGPGSSYEQYF.

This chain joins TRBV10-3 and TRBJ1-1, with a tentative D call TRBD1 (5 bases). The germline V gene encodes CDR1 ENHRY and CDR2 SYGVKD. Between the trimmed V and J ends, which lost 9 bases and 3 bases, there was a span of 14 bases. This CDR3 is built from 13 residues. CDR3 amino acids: CAMSSGRDTEAFF. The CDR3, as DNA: TGTGCCATGTCGTCAGGGAGGGACACTGAAGCTTTCTTT.

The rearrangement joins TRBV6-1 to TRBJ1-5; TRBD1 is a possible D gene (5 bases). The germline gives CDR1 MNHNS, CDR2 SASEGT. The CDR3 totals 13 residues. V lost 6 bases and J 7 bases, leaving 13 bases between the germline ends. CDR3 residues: CASSASRGQPQHF. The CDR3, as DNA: TGTGCCAGCAGCGCGTCCCGGGGGCAGCCCCAGCATTTT.

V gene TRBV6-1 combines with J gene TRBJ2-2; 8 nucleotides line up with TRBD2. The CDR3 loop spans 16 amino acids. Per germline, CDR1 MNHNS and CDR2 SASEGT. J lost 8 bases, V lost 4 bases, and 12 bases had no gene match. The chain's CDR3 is CASSARPGGLGGELFF. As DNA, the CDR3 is TGTGCCAGCAGTGCCCGGCCGGGGGGGCTAGGTGGGGAGCTGTTTTTT.

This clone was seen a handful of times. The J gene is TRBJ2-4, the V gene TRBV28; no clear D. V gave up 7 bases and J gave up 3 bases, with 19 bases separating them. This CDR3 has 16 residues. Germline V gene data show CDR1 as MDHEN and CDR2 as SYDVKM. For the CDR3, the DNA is TGTGCCAGCACCCCCTCAGGATTTTCGGGCAAAAACATTCAGTACTTC. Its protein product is CASTPSGFSGKNIQYF. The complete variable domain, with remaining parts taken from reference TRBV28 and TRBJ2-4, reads DVKVTQSSRYLVKRTGEKVFLECVQDMDHENMFWYRQDPGLGLRLIYFSYDVKMKEKGDIPEGYSVSREKKERFSLILESASTNQTSMYLCASTPSGFSGKNIQYFGAGTRLSVL.

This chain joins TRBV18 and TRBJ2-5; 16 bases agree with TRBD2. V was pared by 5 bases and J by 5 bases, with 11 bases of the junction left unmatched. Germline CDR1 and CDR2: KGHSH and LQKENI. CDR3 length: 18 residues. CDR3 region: CASSSTGTSGGAVETQYF. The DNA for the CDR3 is TGTGCCAGCTCATCGACCGGGACTAGCGGGGGGGCCGTGGAGACCCAGTACTTC.

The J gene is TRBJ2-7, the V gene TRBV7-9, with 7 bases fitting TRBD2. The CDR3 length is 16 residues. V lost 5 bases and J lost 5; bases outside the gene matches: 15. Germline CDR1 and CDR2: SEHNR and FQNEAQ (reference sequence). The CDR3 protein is CASSPGAGPPRDEQYF. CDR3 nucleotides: TGTGCCAGCAGCCCCGGAGCGGGACCGCCTAGGGACGAGCAGTACTTC.

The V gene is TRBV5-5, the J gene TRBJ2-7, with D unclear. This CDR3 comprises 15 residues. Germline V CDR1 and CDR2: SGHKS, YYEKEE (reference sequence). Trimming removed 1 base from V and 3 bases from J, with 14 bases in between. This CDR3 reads CASSLFLDTFYEQYF. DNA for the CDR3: TGTGCCAGCAGCTTGTTTTTGGATACTTTCTACGAGCAGTACTTC.

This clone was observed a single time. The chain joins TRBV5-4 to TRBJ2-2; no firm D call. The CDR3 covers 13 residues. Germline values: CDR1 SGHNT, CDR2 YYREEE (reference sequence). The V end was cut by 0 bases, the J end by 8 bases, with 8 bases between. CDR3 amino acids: CASSLGQLGELFF. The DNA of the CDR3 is TGTGCCAGCAGCTTGGGGCAATTAGGGGAGCTGTTTTTT.

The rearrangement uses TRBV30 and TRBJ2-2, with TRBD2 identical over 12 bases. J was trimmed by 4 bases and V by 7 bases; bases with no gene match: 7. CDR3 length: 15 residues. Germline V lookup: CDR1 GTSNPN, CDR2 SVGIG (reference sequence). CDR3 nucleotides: TGTGCCTTTCCCGGACTAGCGGGGCTCACCGGGGAGCTGTTTTTT. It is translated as CAFPGLAGLTGELFF.